This record concerns one T cell receptor (beta chain) sequence. In the PCR, 60 Vbeta and 13 Jbeta primers were used. Method: immunoSEQ multiplex PCR; TCRdb's copy keeps in-frame clones and lacks some. The table includes roughly 68,000 clones, 77% detected once. The record originates from a study of cytomegalovirus exposure and HLA in healthy donors. This CDR3 has 16 amino acids. The V gene end was trimmed by 4 bases and the J gene end by 5 bases; junction bases not matched to a gene: 12. Germline V lookup: CDR1 LNHDA, CDR2 SQIVND (reference sequence). The sequence was obtained from a male donor in good health and CMV-seropositive. This rearrangement joins TRBV19 to TRBJ2-7; 9 bases match TRBD1. Input material: PBMCs. The CDR3 protein is CASSTSPGTGLNEQYF. CDR3 sequence (DNA): TGTGCCAGTAGTACCTCTCCAGGGACAGGGTTGAACGAGCAGTACTTC.